This T cell receptor (beta chain) was recorded in a study of blood T cell repertoires in COVID-19. CDR1 and CDR2 (germline): LGHDT, YNNKEL (reference sequence). The V end lost 1 base, the J end lost 10 bases, and 14 bases lay between the germline ends. This CDR3 is 15 amino acids long. Method: immunoSEQ multiplex PCR; TCRdb's copy keeps in-frame clones and lacks some. Of around 190,000 clones in the sample, about 81% were seen once. Source material: peripheral blood. The receptor's source is a woman aged 55-69 years with COVID-19, enrolled during active disease. The V gene is TRBV3-1 (or the pseudogene TRBV3-2), the J gene TRBJ1-6, with D perhaps TRBD1 (6 bases). CDR3: CASSQGSQGGSPLHF. CDR3 bases: TGTGCCAGCAGCCAAGGATCACAGGGTGGATCACCCCTCCACTTT.